The entry below describes one TCR beta chain. Its antigen is unidentified. These data are taken from a study of post-analysis software for immune sequencing data. Regarding the study as a whole: Controls' normalized Chao1 diversity significantly exceeded that of multiple sclerosis patients. TRBV segments more frequent in patients than in controls numbered five and included TRBV5-6, TRBV5-1 and TRBV20-1.

CDR3 length: 15 residues. Germline CDR1 and CDR2: SGHTA and FQGNSA. The V end lost 7 bases, the J end lost 0 bases, and 16 bases lay between the germline ends. Sequencing libraries made from TCR beta cDNA carried unique molecular identifiers. TCRdb reprocessed the PCR reads with MiXCR, giving one entry per CDR3 protein. Among fewer than 850,000 distinct CDR3 sequences listed, 46% were seen once. The chain is built from TRBV7-2 and TRBJ2-7; D not certain. The specimen was blood. The clonotype was recovered from a girl between 5 and 17 years old with multiple sclerosis. CDR3 loop: CASTTRPGGSYEQYF. The DNA for the CDR3 is TGTGCCAGCACCACACGACCTGGTGGCTCCTACGAGCAGTACTTC.